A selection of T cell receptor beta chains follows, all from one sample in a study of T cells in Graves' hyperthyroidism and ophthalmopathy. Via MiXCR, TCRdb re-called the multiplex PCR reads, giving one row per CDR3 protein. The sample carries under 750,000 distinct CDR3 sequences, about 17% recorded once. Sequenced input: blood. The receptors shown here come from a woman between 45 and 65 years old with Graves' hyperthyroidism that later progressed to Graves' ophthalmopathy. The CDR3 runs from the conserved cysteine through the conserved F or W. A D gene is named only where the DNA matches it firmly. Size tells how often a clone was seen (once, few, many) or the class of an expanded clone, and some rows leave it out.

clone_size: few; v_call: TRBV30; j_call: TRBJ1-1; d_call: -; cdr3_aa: CAWSHRENTEAFF; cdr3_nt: TGTGCCTGGAGTCATAGGGAGAACACTGAAGCTTTCTTT
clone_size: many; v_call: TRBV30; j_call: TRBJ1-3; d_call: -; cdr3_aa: CAWRLGGRNTIYF; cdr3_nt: TGTGCCTGGAGGTTAGGGGGGCGAAACACCATATATTTT
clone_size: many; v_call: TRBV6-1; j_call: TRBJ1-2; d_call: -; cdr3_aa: CASSRLVGSRGRLYGYTF; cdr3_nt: TGTGCCAGCAGCCGATTGGTAGGGAGTAGGGGTCGTCTCTATGGCTACACCTTC
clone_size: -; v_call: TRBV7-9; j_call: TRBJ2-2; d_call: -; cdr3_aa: CANTGELFF; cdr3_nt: TGTGCCAACACCGGGGAGCTGTTTTTT
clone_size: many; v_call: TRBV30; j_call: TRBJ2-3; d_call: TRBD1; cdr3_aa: CAWDRGSDTQYF; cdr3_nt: TGTGCCTGGGACAGGGGGTCAGATACGCAGTATTTT
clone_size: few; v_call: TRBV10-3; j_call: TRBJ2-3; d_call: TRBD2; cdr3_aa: CAIRALAGGGDTQYF; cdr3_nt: TGTGCCATCAGGGCACTAGCGGGGGGAGGAGATACGCAGTATTTT
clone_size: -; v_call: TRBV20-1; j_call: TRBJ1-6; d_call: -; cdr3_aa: CSARDYRDSYNSPLHF; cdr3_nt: TGCAGTGCTAGAGATTACCGGGACTCCTATAATTCACCCCTCCACTTT
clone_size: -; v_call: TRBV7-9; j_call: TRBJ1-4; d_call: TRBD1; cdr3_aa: CASNPDGSGTGGNEKLFF; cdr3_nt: TGTGCCAGCAACCCCGACGGCTCTGGGACAGGGGGGAATGAAAAACTGTTTTTT
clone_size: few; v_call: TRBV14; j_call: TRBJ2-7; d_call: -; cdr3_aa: CASSQVGSKIEQYF; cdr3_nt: TGTGCCAGCAGCCAAGTGGGCAGCAAGATCGAGCAGTACTTC
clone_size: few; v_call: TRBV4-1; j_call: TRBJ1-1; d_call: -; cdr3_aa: CASSQGVQDSLNTEAFF; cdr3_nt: TGCGCCAGCAGCCAAGGGGTCCAGGACAGCTTGAACACTGAAGCTTTCTTT
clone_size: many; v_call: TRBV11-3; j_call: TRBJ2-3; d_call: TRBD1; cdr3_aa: CASSSAPRDRGLNTQYF; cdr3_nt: TGTGCCAGCAGCTCAGCTCCTCGGGACAGGGGGCTTAATACGCAGTATTTT
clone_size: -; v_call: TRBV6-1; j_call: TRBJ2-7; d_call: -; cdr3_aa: CASSRAGGTYEQYF; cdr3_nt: TGTGCCAGCTCCCGGGCCGGGGGAACCTACGAGCAGTACTTC